The 21 T cell receptor beta chains presented below share a single source sample, sequenced in a study of T cells in Graves' hyperthyroidism and ophthalmopathy. It was RNA transcripts that yielded the amplified TCR beta CDR3 regions. The study used the HTBI primer set for a first-round RT-PCR of the TCR CDR3. TCRdb reanalysed the multiplex PCR reads using MiXCR and keeps one entry per CDR3 protein. The sample comprises about 380,000 distinct CDR3 sequences, about 13% of which are singletons, and less than 25% rests with the top ten. Sequencing used blood. These TCRs come from a young man with Graves' hyperthyroidism that later progressed to Graves' ophthalmopathy.

A few counts support this clonotype. The chain joins TRBV4-1 to TRBJ1-6; TRBD1 matches 10 bases. Looked up from germline, CDR1 is MGHRA and CDR2 is YSYEKL. The CDR3 consists of 19 residues. J lost 6 bases, V lost 0 bases, and 11 bases had no gene match. Here the CDR3 reads CASSQEGPLWTGGNSPLHF. The CDR3 DNA sequence: TGCGCCAGCAGCCAAGAGGGTCCACTGTGGACAGGGGGTAATTCACCCCTCCACTTT.

On this clonotype: It is likely a read error, because the conserved phenylalanine at the end of the CDR3 is missing. The rearrangement uses TRBV4-1 and TRBJ1-5; 8 bases agree with TRBD1. This CDR3 contains 15 residues. J lost 5 bases, V lost 4 bases, and 7 bases had no gene match. Germline assignment: CDR1 MGHRA and CDR2 YSYEKL. In nucleotides, the CDR3 is TGCGCCAGCAGCCGAGGAGGGACAGGCGATCAGCCCCAGCATCTT. It specifies CASSRGGTGDQPQHL.

This clonotype showed up many times. The chain joins TRBV7-2 to TRBJ1-2; 8 positions agree with TRBD1. The CDR3 covers 15 residues. Looked up from germline, CDR1 is SGHTA and CDR2 is FQGNSA. The ends lost 5 bases at V and 4 bases at J; junction bases unmatched: 9. The CDR3, as DNA: TGTGCCAGCAGCCCGACCGGACAGGGCGGCTATGGCTACACCTTC. Translation gives CASSPTGQGGYGYTF.

The J gene is TRBJ2-7, the V gene TRBV4-2, with D tentatively TRBD1 (6 bases). The CDR3 runs 16 residues. CDR1 and CDR2 (germline): LGHNA, YNFKEQ. V was pared by 1 base and J by 0 bases, with 13 bases between. The CDR3 here is CASSQGQGKYSYEQYF. The CDR3 coding sequence is TGTGCCAGCAGCCAAGGCCAGGGGAAGTACTCCTACGAGCAGTACTTC.

This clonotype was seen many times. This chain uses TRBV7-8 with TRBJ2-7; D not resolved. The CDR3 has 15 amino acids. Germline CDR1 reads SGHVS; CDR2 reads FQNEAQ. V was shortened by 1 base and J by 0 bases, with 10 bases between the two germline ends. The CDR3 region is CASSLEDASSYEQYF. CDR3 nucleotides: TGTGCCAGCAGCTTAGAGGACGCTAGCTCCTACGAGCAGTACTTC.

This clonotype was recorded at least ten times. The junction does not match germline at one end; this may be a read error. The CDR3 protein is CACRQGAGNEQFF. The CDR3 coding sequence is TGTGCCTGCAGACAGGGGGCGGGGAATGAGCAGTTCTTC. The rearrangement links TRBV7-3 to TRBJ2-1, with 10 bases identical to TRBD1. CDR1 SGHTA and CDR2 FQGTGA come from the germline V gene. The CDR3 consists of 13 residues.

This chain links TRBV5-1 with TRBJ2-1, with TRBD1 matching over 9 bases. The CDR3 length is 15 residues. CDR1 and CDR2 (germline): SGHRS, YFSETQ. Unmatched junction bases numbered 7, after V lost 3 bases and J lost 6 bases. The DNA for the CDR3 is TGCGCCAGCAGCTGGACAGGGGCCGCAGGCAATGAGCAGTTCTTC. Translated: CASSWTGAAGNEQFF.

This clonotype was recorded many times. This chain links TRBV20-1 with TRBJ1-5, with a tentative D call TRBD1 (6 bases). CDR1 is DFQATT and CDR2 is SNEGSKA in the germline V gene (reference sequence). Deletions cut 7 bases from V and 6 bases from J, with 13 bases between. The CDR3 length is 12 residues. CDR3: CSGKQGGQPQHF. In nucleotides, the CDR3 is TGCAGTGGGAAACAGGGAGGTCAGCCCCAGCATTTT.

There are many counts of this clonotype. The chain uses TRBV5-1 and TRBJ2-7; 7 bases map to TRBD1. The CDR3 sequence is 14 residues long. The junction had 4 bases not matched to a gene; V was cut back by 2 bases and J by 2 bases. Germline CDR1 and CDR2: SGHRS and YFSETQ. CDR3 sequence: CASSLQGSPYEQYF. DNA of the CDR3: TGCGCCAGCAGCTTACAGGGGTCTCCCTACGAGCAGTACTTC.

A few counts support this clonotype. CDR3 sequence: CASSPFEGGNQPQHF. As DNA, the CDR3 is TGTGCCAGCTCACCATTCGAGGGGGGCAATCAGCCCCAGCATTTT. The chain uses TRBV18 and TRBJ1-5, with D possibly being TRBD1 (6 bases). V was shortened by 2 bases and J by 2 bases, with 10 bases between the two germline ends. The CDR3 sequence is 15 residues long. The germline gives CDR1 KGHSH, CDR2 LQKENI.

The J gene is TRBJ2-3, the V gene TRBV3-1; D perhaps matches TRBD2 (5 bases). This CDR3 region has 14 residues. V was cut by 2 bases and J by 4 bases, with 10 bases left in between. From germline, CDR1 is LGHDT and CDR2 YNNKEL (reference sequence). CDR3 sequence: CASSQTSVADTQYF. Here the CDR3 DNA reads TGTGCCAGCAGCCAAACTAGTGTCGCAGATACGCAGTATTTT.

The sample holds many counts of this clonotype. The genes are TRBV2 and TRBJ1-3; no firm D call. The CDR3 spans 15 residues. The V end was cut by 3 bases, the J end by 0 bases, with 9 bases between. Germline V lookup: CDR1 SNHLY, CDR2 FYNNEI. As DNA, the CDR3 is TGTGCCAGCAGTGACAACGGCCCCTCTGGAAACACCATATATTTT. The encoded protein is CASSDNGPSGNTIYF.

Many counts were recorded for this clonotype. The gene calls are TRBV28 and TRBJ2-6; D is possibly TRBD1 (5 bases). CDR1 MDHEN and CDR2 SYDVKM come from the germline V gene. The V and J ends lost 6 bases and 4 bases respectively, with 13 bases between them. The CDR3 has 15 amino acids. The CDR3 DNA reads as TGTGCCAGCAGCAGGGAATCTGCCGGGGCCAACGTCCTGACTTTC. Protein sequence: CASSRESAGANVLTF.

This clonotype was seen many times. V and J are TRBV29-1 and TRBJ2-7, with TRBD1 identical over 7 bases. The germline V gene encodes CDR1 SQVTM and CDR2 ANQGSEA. The CDR3 totals 13 residues. Trimming removed 6 bases from V and 4 bases from J; junction bases left unmatched: 9. This CDR3 reads CSVVPDRPYEQYF. CDR3 sequence (DNA): TGCAGCGTCGTCCCGGACAGGCCGTACGAGCAGTACTTC.

This clonotype was detected a few times. This chain connects TRBV7-3 to TRBJ2-1; 12 nucleotides align to TRBD1. J gave up 8 bases and V 6 bases, and 11 bases lay outside the gene matches. This CDR3 region has 16 residues. Germline values: CDR1 SGHTA, CDR2 FQGTGA. CDR3 sequence reads: CASRLTGTGGFDEQFF. CDR3 coding DNA: TGTGCCAGCAGATTGACCGGGACAGGGGGCTTCGATGAGCAGTTCTTC. Supplemented by reference TRBV7-3 and TRBJ2-1, the full variable domain reads GAGVSQTPSNKVTEKGKYVELRCDPISGHTALYWYRQSLGQGPEFLIYFQGTGAADDSGLPNDRFFAVRPEGSVSTLKIQRTERGDSAVYLCASRLTGTGGFDEQFFGPGTRLTVL.

This clonotype was seen a handful of times. The CDR3 DNA sequence: TGTGCCAGCAGCGTAGCGGTAGCGGGGGGGCTCACAGATACGCAGTATTTT. Protein: CASSVAVAGGLTDTQYF. The J gene is TRBJ2-3, the V gene TRBV9; TRBD2 aligns across 11 bases. Germline values: CDR1 SGDLS, CDR2 YYNGEE. CDR3 length equals 17 residues. After removal of 0 bases from V and 2 bases from J, the junction contained 5 bases not matched to a gene.

This clonotype was recorded many times. V gene TRBV7-9 combines with J gene TRBJ2-5; 8 positions match TRBD1. CDR1 SEHNR and CDR2 FQNEAQ come from the germline V gene (reference sequence). Trimming cost V 5 bases and J 5 bases; bases outside gene matches: 10. This CDR3 region has 15 residues. The CDR3 DNA reads as TGTGCCAGCAGCCACTCAGGGGGCGCAGGGGAGACCCAGTACTTC. Encoded protein: CASSHSGGAGETQYF.

This chain connects TRBV7-9 to TRBJ2-4; 8 bases map to TRBD1. CDR1 and CDR2 (germline): SEHNR, FQNEAQ (reference sequence). Losses at the gene ends were 3 bases for V and 8 bases for J; bases not matched to a gene: 15. This CDR3 is 17 amino acids long. The CDR3 DNA follows: TGTGCCAGCAGCTTCCGTTTGCGGACAGGGAGGACGGACATTCAGTACTTC. It encodes CASSFRLRTGRTDIQYF.

This clonotype showed up just a few times. This sequence joins TRBV20-1 and TRBJ2-5; 8 nucleotides agree with TRBD2. Trimming removed 3 bases from V and 5 bases from J; junction bases left unmatched: 2. Germline lookup yields CDR1 DFQATT and CDR2 SNEGSKA (reference sequence). This CDR3 is built from 12 residues. CDR3 amino acids: CSARPGGETQYF. Written as DNA, the CDR3 is TGCAGTGCTAGGCCGGGAGGGGAGACCCAGTACTTC.

This clonotype was seen many times. The chain has TRBV7-9 and TRBJ2-7, with unresolved D. Germline lookup yields CDR1 SEHNR and CDR2 FQNEAQ (reference sequence). This CDR3 spans 13 amino acids. The ends were cut back, 1 base at V and 5 bases at J, with 9 bases in the middle. The CDR3: CASSLVSRNEQYF. The CDR3 nucleotides are TGTGCCAGCAGCTTAGTTAGCCGAAACGAGCAGTACTTC.

This clonotype was observed at least ten times. The gene calls are TRBV20-1 and TRBJ2-5; the D is unclear. The germline gives CDR1 DFQATT, CDR2 SNEGSKA (reference sequence). Trimming shortened V by 1 base and J by 9 bases, and 6 bases separated the two germline ends. The CDR3 is made up of 10 amino acids. The DNA of the CDR3 is TGCAGTGCTAGAGGGGTGGCCCAGTACTTC. Translated: CSARGVAQYF.